The 18 T cell receptor beta chains below all came from one sample that was sequenced in a study of vaccination effects on CD4 cells after COVID-19. Method: immunoSEQ multiplex PCR; TCRdb's copy keeps in-frame clones and lacks some. The table shows 7,500 to 10,000 clones, with roughly 80% occurring only once. Antigens of these TCRs are unknown. Subsequent to a culture period of 10 to 11 days, CD4+ T cells were isolated. Each participant received a vaccine that was either BNT162b2 or mRNA-1273, given as two doses. The sample was CD4+ T cells from PBMCs cultured without peptide, taken after COVID-19 vaccination. These receptors originate from a human donor who received a COVID-19 vaccine.

The chain employs TRBV5-1 and TRBJ1-1, with no clear D. Between the trimmed V and J ends, which lost 4 bases and 0 bases, there was a span of 7 bases. The V gene's germline CDR1 is SGHRS and CDR2 YFSETQ. This CDR3 is 13 amino acids long. The DNA of the CDR3 is TGCGCCAGCAGCCCCTTTGTGAACACTGAAGCTTTCTTT. Protein sequence: CASSPFVNTEAFF. The full variable domain, rest sourced from reference TRBV5-1 and TRBJ1-1, is KAGVTQTPRYLIKTRGQQVTLSCSPISGHRSVSWYQQTPGQGLQFLFEYFSETQRNKGNFPGRFSGRQFSNSRSEMNVSTLELGDSALYLCASSPFVNTEAFFGQGTRLTVV.

The chain couples TRBV2 to TRBJ1-5; D not certain. Trimming stripped 7 bases from V and 3 bases from J, with 13 bases between. Germline assignment: CDR1 SNHLY and CDR2 FYNNEI. CDR3 length: 14 residues. The CDR3 reads CASTIERINQPQHF. CDR3 nucleotide sequence: TGTGCCAGCACGATTGAAAGAATCAATCAGCCCCAGCATTTT.

The chain combines TRBV24-1 with TRBJ1-2; D call uncertain. Per the germline V gene, CDR1 is KGHDR and CDR2 is SFDVKD. Trimming shortened V by 2 bases and J by 4 bases, and 10 bases separated the two germline ends. The CDR3 spans 14 residues. The CDR3 DNA follows: TGTGCCACCAGTGATTCGCCCAGCCTCTATGGCTACACCTTC. As protein: CATSDSPSLYGYTF.

The V and J genes are TRBV28 and TRBJ2-7; D remains ambiguous. The CDR3 loop spans 11 amino acids. Trimming removed 8 bases from V and 7 bases from J, with 12 bases in between. Germline lookup yields CDR1 MDHEN and CDR2 SYDVKM. The CDR3 region is CASLKGREQYF. DNA for the CDR3: TGTGCCAGCTTAAAGGGCAGGGAGCAGTACTTC.

The chain recombines TRBV5-5 with TRBJ2-2; TRBD2 matches 7 bases. The germline CDR1 and CDR2 sequences are SGHKS and YYEKEE (reference sequence). The CDR3 runs 15 residues. V lost 4 bases to trimming and J lost 6 bases; unmatched junction nucleotides: 9. This CDR3 is CASSPRVAGAGELFF. The DNA for the CDR3 is TGTGCCAGCAGCCCCAGGGTTGCGGGAGCCGGGGAGCTGTTTTTT.

This chain connects TRBV3-1 (or the pseudogene TRBV3-2) to TRBJ2-3; 9 bases line up with TRBD2. V lost 7 bases to trimming and J lost 5 bases; unmatched junction nucleotides: 10. CDR3 length equals 15 residues. In germline, CDR1 is LGHDT, CDR2 YNNKEL (reference sequence). The CDR3 spells CASTTLAGSGDTQYF. CDR3 in DNA: TGTGCCAGCACCACCCTAGCGGGGTCCGGAGATACGCAGTATTTT.

The rearrangement links TRBV5-4 to TRBJ2-5, with a tentative D call TRBD2 (5 bases). V was shortened by 2 bases and J by 4 bases, with 12 bases between the two germline ends. Looked up from germline, CDR1 is SGHNT and CDR2 is YYREEE (reference sequence). The CDR3 has 14 amino acids. The CDR3 spells CASSLSGLGETQYF. CDR3 in DNA: TGTGCCAGCAGCTTATCGGGGTTGGGAGAGACCCAGTACTTC.

J is TRBJ2-7 and V is TRBV5-1; D remains unclear. CDR1 and CDR2 (germline): SGHRS, YFSETQ. The V end was cut by 3 bases, the J end by 1 base, with 2 bases between. This CDR3 spans 11 amino acids. This chain's CDR3 is CASSSSYEQYF. As DNA, the CDR3 is TGCGCCAGCAGCTCATCCTACGAGCAGTACTTC.

The chain employs TRBV6-5 and TRBJ1-2, with a possible D match to TRBD1 (6 bases). The germline V and J ends were trimmed by 7 bases and 5 bases, with 14 bases remaining between them. The CDR3 covers 13 residues. CDR1 and CDR2 (germline): MNHEY, SVGAGI. In DNA, the CDR3 is TGTGCCAGCACCTCGATCAGGGGATATGGCTACACCTTC. Translating gives CASTSIRGYGYTF.

V is TRBV18 and J is TRBJ1-2; no reliable D call. Between the trimmed V and J ends, which lost 0 bases and 3 bases, there was a span of 8 bases. The CDR3 totals 14 residues. Germline loops: CDR1 KGHSH, CDR2 LQKENI. The CDR3 DNA follows: TGTGCCAGCTCACCACCCTTGCGGGACTATGGCTACACCTTC. Translation gives CASSPPLRDYGYTF.

V is TRBV18 and J is TRBJ2-1; a possible D gene is TRBD2 (5 bases). V was cut by 4 bases and J by 9 bases, with 13 bases left in between. The CDR3 contains 13 residues. Germline V lookup: CDR1 KGHSH, CDR2 LQKENI. CDR3 loop: CASSLPLATEQFF. CDR3 DNA: TGTGCCAGCTCACTCCCCCTAGCTACTGAGCAGTTCTTC.

This rearrangement joins TRBV5-1 to TRBJ2-3, with D perhaps TRBD1 (6 bases). The CDR3 length is 14 residues. Per the germline V gene, CDR1 is SGHRS and CDR2 is YFSETQ. Trimming removed 4 bases from V and 4 bases from J, with 13 bases in between. The chain's CDR3 is CASSLDSPPDTQYF. The CDR3 DNA follows: TGCGCCAGCAGCCTGGACAGCCCGCCAGATACGCAGTATTTT.

This clone was observed a handful of times. This CDR3 is CASSLGSGRGSPLHF. CDR3 bases: TGTGCCAGCAGCTTGGGATCGGGACGGGGTTCACCCCTCCACTTT. The V and J genes are TRBV5-5 and TRBJ1-6; tentatively, D is TRBD1 (5 bases). CDR1 and CDR2 (germline): SGHKS, YYEKEE (reference sequence). The CDR3 has 15 residues. The V end lost 0 bases, the J end lost 9 bases, and 13 bases lay between the germline ends. Together with reference TRBV5-5 and TRBJ1-6, the CDR3 gives the full variable domain: DAGVTQSPTHLIKTRGQQVTLRCSPISGHKSVSWYQQVLGQGPQFIFQYYEKEERGRGNFPDRFSARQFPNYSSELNVNALLLGDSALYLCASSLGSGRGSPLHFGNGTRLTVT.

This clone was found a few times. This specimen includes other DNA sequences encoding the same CDR3. The rearrangement links TRBV18 to TRBJ2-5; no definite D call. V lost 3 bases and J 5 bases, leaving 4 bases between the germline ends. Germline CDR1 is KGHSH and CDR2 is LQKENI. CDR3 length: 11 amino acids. CDR3 protein: CASSPQETQYF. The CDR3 DNA reads as TGTGCCAGCTCACCTCAGGAGACCCAGTACTTC.

CDR3 nucleotide sequence: TGTGCCAGCAGCAGGGGGTATGGCTACACCTTC. Encoded protein: CASSRGYGYTF. The chain employs TRBV7-8 and TRBJ1-2; tentative D call: TRBD1 (6 bases). V shed 5 bases and J shed 5 bases, with 6 bases lying between them. The CDR3 covers 11 residues. Germline lookup yields CDR1 SGHVS and CDR2 FQNEAQ.

V usage is TRBV5-4 and J usage is TRBJ2-6; D uncertain. Trimming removed 0 bases at V and 1 base at J, with 8 bases between. The CDR3 runs to 16 residues. CDR1 and CDR2 (germline): SGHNT, YYREEE (reference sequence). The CDR3 here is CASSLEVFSGANVLTF. The CDR3 DNA reads as TGTGCCAGCAGCTTGGAGGTTTTTTCTGGGGCCAACGTCCTGACTTTC.

This clone was seen a handful of times. The rearrangement uses TRBV6-5 and TRBJ2-1; 13 bases are a match to TRBD2. The CDR3 consists of 13 residues. V shed 6 bases, J shed 15 bases, and the junction held 8 bases outside the gene matches. CDR1 is MNHEY, CDR2 SVGAGI, per germline. As DNA, the CDR3 is TGTGCCAGCAGCGCCGGGACTAGCGGGGTGGGGTTCTTC. Residues: CASSAGTSGVGFF.

This clone was seen only a few times. This chain connects TRBV2 to TRBJ2-7; unclear D gene. V dropped 5 bases and J dropped 3 bases, with 8 bases sitting between them. Germline CDR1 is SNHLY and CDR2 is FYNNEI. This CDR3 is built from 12 residues. The CDR3 loop is CASSLSSYEQYF. The CDR3, as DNA: TGTGCCAGCAGTCTATCTAGCTACGAGCAGTACTTC. Using reference TRBV2 and TRBJ2-7 for the parts outside the CDR3, the full variable domain is EPEVTQTPSHQVTQMGQEVILRCVPISNHLYFYWYRQILGQKVEFLVSFYNNEISEKSEIFDDQFSVERPDGSNFTLKIRSTKLEDSAMYFCASSLSSYEQYFGPGTRLTVT.